These T cell receptor beta chains were read from a single sample in a study of T cell changes during pregnancy in multiple sclerosis. The table came from immunoSEQ multiplex PCR; TCRdb's copy has only in-frame clones and leaves some out. The table has roughly 100,000 clones, around nine tenths seen once; the top ten hold 0.93%. Source: peripheral blood, taken after pregnancy. All receptors derive from a female donor with multiple sclerosis, enrolled in a pregnancy study. The CDR3 runs from the conserved cysteine through the conserved F or W. D genes are given only for firm matches. A clone size is listed for some rows: how often the clone was seen (once, few, many), or a class if it is expanded.

clone_size,v_call,d_call,j_call,cdr3_aa,cdr3_nt
once,TRBV7-8,TRBD1,TRBJ2-1,CASSQRRTGVYNEQFF,TGTGCCAGCAGCCAACGGAGGACAGGGGTCTACAATGAGCAGTTCTTC
once,TRBV6-1,NA,TRBJ2-3,CASMGGGETDTQYF,TGTGCCAGCATGGGCGGGGGCGAAACAGATACGCAGTATTTT
NA,TRBV19,TRBD1,TRBJ2-2,CASRPLDRVGTGELFF,TGTGCCAGTAGGCCTTTAGACAGGGTTGGCACCGGGGAGCTGTTTTTT
NA,TRBV5-4,TRBD1,TRBJ2-7,CASSSGGSYEQYF,TGTGCCAGCAGCTCAGGGGGCTCCTACGAGCAGTACTTC
NA,TRBV18,TRBD2,TRBJ2-1,CASSRGELGGTYNEQFF,TGTGCCAGCTCTCGGGGAGAACTGGGGGGGACCTACAATGAGCAGTTCTTC
NA,TRBV7-9,TRBD1,TRBJ2-1,CASSRTGGPRNEQFF,TGTGCCAGCAGCCGAACAGGGGGACCAAGGAATGAGCAGTTCTTC
NA,TRBV5-1,TRBD1,TRBJ2-6,CASSGERTGGANVLTF,TGCGCCAGCAGCGGAGAAAGGACAGGAGGGGCCAACGTCCTGACTTTC
few,TRBV18,TRBD1,TRBJ2-2,CASSRGTGNWRVTGELFF,TGTGCCAGCTCACGTGGGACAGGGAATTGGCGTGTAACCGGGGAGCTGTTTTTT
NA,TRBV9,TRBD1,TRBJ2-1,CASSHIPGQGAQYNEQFF,TGTGCCAGCAGTCACATTCCGGGACAGGGAGCTCAATACAATGAGCAGTTCTTC
NA,TRBV6-5,TRBD1,TRBJ1-1,CASLSKHRGYTEAFF,TGTGCCAGCCTGAGCAAGCACAGGGGGTATACTGAAGCTTTCTTT
NA,TRBV2,NA,TRBJ1-2,CASSERTYGYTF,TGTGCCAGCAGTGAGCGAACCTATGGCTACACCTTC
once,TRBV27,NA,TRBJ2-7,CASSLEFPPYEQYF,TGTGCCAGCAGTTTAGAGTTTCCCCCCTACGAGCAGTACTTC
NA,TRBV12-5,NA,TRBJ2-2,CASKQGNTGELFF,TGTGCTAGTAAACAGGGGAACACCGGGGAGCTGTTTTTT
NA,TRBV6-6,NA,TRBJ1-4,CASRDGGGNEKLFF,TGTGCCAGCAGGGATGGGGGGGGAAATGAAAAACTGTTTTTT
NA,TRBV27,TRBD1,TRBJ2-3,CASSFISTGAATDTQYF,TGTGCCAGCAGTTTTATCTCGACAGGGGCCGCCACAGATACGCAGTATTTT
few,TRBV19,NA,TRBJ1-4,CASSPRNPATNEKLFF,TGTGCCAGTAGTCCGAGGAACCCAGCAACTAATGAAAAACTGTTTTTT